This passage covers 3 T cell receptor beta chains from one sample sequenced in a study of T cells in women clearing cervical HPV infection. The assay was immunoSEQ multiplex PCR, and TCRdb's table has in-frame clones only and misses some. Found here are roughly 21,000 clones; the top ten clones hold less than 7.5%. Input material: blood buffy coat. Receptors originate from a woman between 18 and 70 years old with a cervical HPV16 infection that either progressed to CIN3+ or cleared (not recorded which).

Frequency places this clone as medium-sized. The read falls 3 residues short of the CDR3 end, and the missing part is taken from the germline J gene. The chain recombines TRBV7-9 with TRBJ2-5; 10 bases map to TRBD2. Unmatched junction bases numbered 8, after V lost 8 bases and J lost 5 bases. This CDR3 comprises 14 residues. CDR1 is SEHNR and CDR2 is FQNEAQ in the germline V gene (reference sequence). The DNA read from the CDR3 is TGTGCCAGCGGGTCTAGCGGGAGTTTTGAGACC. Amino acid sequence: CASGSSGSFET. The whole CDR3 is CASGSSGSFETQYF.

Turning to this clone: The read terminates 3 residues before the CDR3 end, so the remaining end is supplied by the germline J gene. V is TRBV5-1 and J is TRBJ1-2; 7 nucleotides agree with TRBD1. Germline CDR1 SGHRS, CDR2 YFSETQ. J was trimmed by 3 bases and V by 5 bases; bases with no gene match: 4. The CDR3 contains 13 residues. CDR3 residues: CASRQGQDYGYTF. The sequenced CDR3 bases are TGCGCCAGCAGACAAGGACAGGACTATGGC.

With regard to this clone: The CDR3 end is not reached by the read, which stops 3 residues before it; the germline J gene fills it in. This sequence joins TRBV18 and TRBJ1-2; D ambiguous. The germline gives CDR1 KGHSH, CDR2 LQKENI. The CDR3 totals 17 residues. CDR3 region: CASSPPGGGLAKNIYTF. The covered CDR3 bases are TGTGCCAGCTCACCCCCCGGCGGTGGGTTAGCCAAAAACATC. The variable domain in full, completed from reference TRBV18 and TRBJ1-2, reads NAGVMQNPRHLVRRRGQEARLRCSPMKGHSHVYWYRQLPEEGLKFMVYLQKENIIDESGMPKERFSAEFPKEGPSILRIQQVVRGDSAAYFCASSPPGGGLAKNIYTFGSGTRLTVV.